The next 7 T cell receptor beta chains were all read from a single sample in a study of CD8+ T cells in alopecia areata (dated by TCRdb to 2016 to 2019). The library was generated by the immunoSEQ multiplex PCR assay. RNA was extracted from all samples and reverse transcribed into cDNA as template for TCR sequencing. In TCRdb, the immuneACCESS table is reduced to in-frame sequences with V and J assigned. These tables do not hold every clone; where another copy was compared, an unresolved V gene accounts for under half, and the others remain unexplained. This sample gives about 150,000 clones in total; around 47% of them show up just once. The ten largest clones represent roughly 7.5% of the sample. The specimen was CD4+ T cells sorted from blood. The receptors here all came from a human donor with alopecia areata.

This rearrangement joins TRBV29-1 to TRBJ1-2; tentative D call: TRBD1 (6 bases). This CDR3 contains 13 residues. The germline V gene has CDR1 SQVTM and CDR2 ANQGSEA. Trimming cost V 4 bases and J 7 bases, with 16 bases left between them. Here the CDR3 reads CSVGTERWGGYTF. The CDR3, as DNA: TGCAGCGTTGGGACAGAAAGGTGGGGTGGCTACACCTTC.

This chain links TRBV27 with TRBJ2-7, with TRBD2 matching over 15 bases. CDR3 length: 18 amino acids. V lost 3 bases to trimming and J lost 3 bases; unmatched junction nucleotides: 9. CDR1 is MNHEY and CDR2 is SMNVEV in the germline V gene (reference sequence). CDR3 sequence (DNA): TGTGCCAGCAGTTTTACGGGACTAGCGGGAGGTGGGGTCTACGAGCAGTACTTC. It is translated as CASSFTGLAGGGVYEQYF.

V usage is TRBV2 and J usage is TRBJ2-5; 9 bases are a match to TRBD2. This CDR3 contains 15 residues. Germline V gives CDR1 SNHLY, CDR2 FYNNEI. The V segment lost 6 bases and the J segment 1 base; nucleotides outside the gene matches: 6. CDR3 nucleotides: TGTGCCAGCAGAAAGACTAGCGGCATCCAAGAGACCCAGTACTTC. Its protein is CASRKTSGIQETQYF.

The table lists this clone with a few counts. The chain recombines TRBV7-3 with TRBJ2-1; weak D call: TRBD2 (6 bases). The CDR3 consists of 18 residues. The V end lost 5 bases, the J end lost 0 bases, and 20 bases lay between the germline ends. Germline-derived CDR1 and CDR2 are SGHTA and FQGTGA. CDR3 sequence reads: CASSAGSWRESSYNEQFF. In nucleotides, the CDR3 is TGTGCCAGCAGCGCCGGTAGTTGGCGGGAAAGCTCCTACAATGAGCAGTTCTTC.

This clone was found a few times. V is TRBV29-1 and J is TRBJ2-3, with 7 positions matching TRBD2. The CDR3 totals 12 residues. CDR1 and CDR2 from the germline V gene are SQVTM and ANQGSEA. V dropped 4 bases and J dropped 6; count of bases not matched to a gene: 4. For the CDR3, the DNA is TGCAGCGTTGCCCTAGCGGCCGATACGCAGTATTTT. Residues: CSVALAADTQYF.

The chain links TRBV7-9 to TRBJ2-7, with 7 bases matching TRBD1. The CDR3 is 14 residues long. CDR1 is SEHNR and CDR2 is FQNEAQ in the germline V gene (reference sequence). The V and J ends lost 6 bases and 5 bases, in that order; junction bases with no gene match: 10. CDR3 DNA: TGTGCCAGCAGAATCACAGGGGTTGGGGACGAGCAGTACTTC. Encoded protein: CASRITGVGDEQYF. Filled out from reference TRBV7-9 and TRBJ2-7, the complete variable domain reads DTGVSQNPRHKITKRGQNVTFRCDPISEHNRLYWYRQTLGQGPEFLTYFQNEAQLEKSRLLSDRFSAERPKGSFSTLEIQRTEQGDSAMYLCASRITGVGDEQYFGPGTRLTVT.

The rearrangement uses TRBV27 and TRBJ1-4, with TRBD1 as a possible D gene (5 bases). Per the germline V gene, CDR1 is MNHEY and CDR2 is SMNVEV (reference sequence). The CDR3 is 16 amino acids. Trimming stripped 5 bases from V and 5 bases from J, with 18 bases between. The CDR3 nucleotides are TGTGCCAGCAGTCCACCCGTAGGGGTTGGGAATGAAAAACTGTTTTTT. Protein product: CASSPPVGVGNEKLFF.